The rows below give T cell receptor beta chains drawn from one sample of a study of blood T cell repertoires in COVID-19. Profiled with immunoSEQ multiplex PCR; TCRdb holds only in-frame clones, not every one. Altogether about 62,000 clones are present, approximately 90% being singletons, with the ten largest covering roughly 18%. The material sequenced was peripheral blood. The receptors come from a woman aged 55-75 years with COVID-19, enrolled during active disease. CDR3s leave out the opening cysteine and the closing phenylalanine or tryptophan. Each record gives: J gene, V gene, CDR3 protein.

TRBJ2-3 TRBV4-3 ASSPRGRGADTQY
TRBJ1-6 TRBV19 ASSIGRGINSPLH
TRBJ2-1 TRBV7-2 ASSLVGGTYNEQF
TRBJ1-1 TRBV7-9 ASSLGRTTAF
TRBJ1-1 TRBV6-5 ASSTETNTEAF
TRBJ1-2 TRBV9 ASSVAAGRPNYGYT
TRBJ2-2 TRBV5-1 ASSAMTGVTGELF
TRBJ1-2 TRBV5-4 ASSSDNRDRASYGYT
TRBJ2-5 TRBV6-5 ASSPGQPPPEY
TRBJ2-3 TRBV9 ASSKWVTSGSGDTQY
TRBJ1-5 TRBV21-1 ASSKGHDSNQPQH
TRBJ2-1 TRBV12-3/TRBV12-4 ASTTDSNEQF
TRBJ2-3 TRBV6-5 ASRTTGADTQY
TRBJ1-1 TRBV2 ASSELRGYGTEAF
TRBJ1-5 TRBV27 ASSLSMGGPNQPQH
TRBJ2-7 TRBV21-1 ASSKALWEGSNDHEQY
TRBJ2-5 TRBV11-3 ASSRTRDKQETQY
TRBJ2-3 TRBV5-6 ASSRRGQGTDTQY
TRBJ2-7 TRBV5-1 ASSLGQGPTYEQY
TRBJ1-1 TRBV11-3 ASSLVRGNTEAF
TRBJ2-7 TRBV10-3 AISELTSGEQY
TRBJ1-4 TRBV5-4 ASSLRATNEKLF
TRBJ2-7 TRBV7-9 ASSLGTGGSEQY
TRBJ2-2 TRBV5-6 ASSLAIRSNTGELF
TRBJ1-2 TRBV5-1 ASTTGQGAVGYT
TRBJ1-4 TRBV18 ASSPGFAGSNEKLF
TRBJ2-7 TRBV30 ALTSGYEQY
TRBJ2-5 TRBV3-1/TRBV3-2 ASSQDQLAGFGTQY
TRBJ2-7 TRBV6-5 ASLSSGGSYEQY
TRBJ2-7 TRBV2 ARGTSGNYEQY
TRBJ2-7 TRBV5-5 ASSWDPLAGARGEQY
TRBJ1-1 TRBV2 ATHGGRRTEAF
TRBJ2-3 TRBV6-4 ASSLAEGADTQY
TRBJ1-2 TRBV19 ASSIRGAVLT
TRBJ1-2 TRBV28 ASSPAPQGFKGYT
TRBJ2-1 TRBV23-1 ASSQSSGRAVEQF
TRBJ2-1 TRBV11-3 ASSSGQRFGLGMNEQF
TRBJ2-1 TRBV7-2 ASSYRQGYNEQF
TRBJ1-1 TRBV30 AGDRGQVAF
TRBJ1-4 TRBV28 ASSSGTGLSGFSEKLF
TRBJ2-2 TRBV7-9 ASSPRGQVTGELF
TRBJ1-1 TRBV7-9 ASSLLQGRDTEAF
TRBJ1-4 TRBV19 ASSIWGANEKLF
TRBJ2-2 TRBV5-1 ASSLFPSGRGANTGELF
TRBJ2-7 TRBV7-8 ASSLAQTYEQY
TRBJ1-1 TRBV27 ASSLYEGSGLTEAF
TRBJ1-5 TRBV6-6 ASTTDRVRNQPQH
TRBJ1-2 TRBV19 ASSIPLGQISYGYT
TRBJ2-7 TRBV6-5 ASSRRSVYEQY
TRBJ1-3 TRBV9 ASSQQGVSGNTIY
TRBJ1-5 TRBV15 ATSRDRTGGNQPQH
TRBJ1-3 TRBV11-2 ASSPSTGGVNTIY
TRBJ2-1 TRBV30 AWTSGRALNEQF
TRBJ2-2 TRBV10-3 AISVTNTGELF
TRBJ1-6 TRBV21-1 ASSTTRHRGLFYNSPLH
TRBJ1-5 TRBV5-1 ASSTTGGNQPQH
TRBJ1-6 TRBV2 ASSERQYNSPLH
TRBJ1-1 TRBV15 ATSGWTATEAF
TRBJ1-6 TRBV11-2 ASSSSTGRSPLH
TRBJ2-2 TRBV2 ASLTVLAVHTGELF